Sequencing of this T cell receptor beta chain was carried out in a study of Tregs in tolerant kidney transplant recipients (dated by TCRdb to between 2017 and 2020). In the study overall: Transplants used related donors with nonmyeloablative bone marrow transplantation; mixed chimerism was transient in the human trials. Before combined kidney and bone marrow transplantation, this study identified donor-specific regulatory T cells using TCRbeta sequencing and then followed those same cells after transplant. Beyond this particular receptor, the publication reports: Biological reproducibility was not examined directly, but technical replication error appeared to be minimal. Expanding Tregs with activated donor B cells appeared to identify the most biologically relevant and donor-specific TCRbeta repertoire. Because the PCR primers were changed over time for some patients, nucleotide-level comparison could not be performed across the samples from those patients. Donor-specific Treg expansion was found to exceed global Treg expansion in tolerant patients, suggesting antigen-driven rather than nonspecific expansion. The study was limited by small patient numbers, and the findings need validation in larger populations and under other immunosuppression protocols.

The sample's time point label is to be understood as: blood sample drawn before combined kidney and bone marrow transplant. Unstimulated Tregs (CD4+CD25+CD127-), CD4+ non-Tregs (CD4+CD25-), CD4 and CD8 cells were FACS-sorted from thawed PBMCs. The patients were a handful of recipients of combined kidney and bone marrow transplants from the ITN036ST trial, and samples were available only for these trial subjects. Healthy control blood was processed by Ficoll density gradient to PBMCs and cryopreserved; patient PBMCs were collected before and after transplant. The CDR3 spans 14 residues, from the cysteine through the phenylalanine. CDR3 DNA is the only sequence kept; it has 42 bases, read in frame from the first base. The germline V gene yields SNHLY for CDR1 and FYNNEI for CDR2. V trim: 6 bases; J trim: 3 bases; unmatched bases: 3. Genomic DNA was extracted from sorted cells with the QIAGEN DNeasy Blood and Tissue Kit for TCRbeta CDR3 sequencing. High-throughput TCRbeta CDR3 sequencing, including PCR amplification with bias correction and internal controls, was performed commercially through immunoSEQ. Per the source publication's procedure: A unique productive TCRbeta sequence was defined by the CDR3 nucleotide sequence when primers matched, and otherwise by the CDR3 amino acid sequence together with the Vbeta and Jbeta genes. Sorting error was corrected by removing sequences shared between sorted populations at a frequency ratio of 2:1 or less, and the remaining shared sequences were assigned to the higher population. Donor-reactive sequences were defined as at least 5-fold expanded in CFSE-low cells versus unstimulated cells, with frequency of at least 0.01% in CFSE-low cells. Repertoire divergence was quantified by Jensen-Shannon divergence using the top 100 TCRbeta sequences ranked by frequency. For samples with multiple sequencing runs, sorting error was corrected separately for each run before the runs were pooled. TCRdb provides this immuneACCESS table in a form limited to in-frame rearrangements. Some clones are lacking; in checked studies, under half of them reflect an unresolved V gene, and why the rest are absent is not known. The D gene and trimming were derived from the DNA, and the V and J assignments and clone size from that table. The sample contains about 69,000 clones, about 89% of them found a single time. Approximately 0.39% of the sample lies in the top ten.

A word on this clone: Its antigen remains unidentified. Nothing much larger sits one base from this clone, and base qualities are not available.

The sequences come from CD4+ T cells from blood, collected before the transplant. The clonotype was recovered from a human donor who received a combined kidney and bone marrow transplant. Recombination connected TRBV2 to TRBJ2-1; 9 bases in the junction line up with TRBD1. The CDR3 region reads CASRRGQGYNEQFF. At the DNA level, the sequence is TGTGCCAGCAGGCGGGGACAGGGCTACAATGAGCAGTTCTTC. With all but the CDR3 taken from the reference TRBV2 and TRBJ2-1 genes, the full variable domain is: EPEVTQTPSHQVTQMGQEVILRCVPISNHLYFYWYRQILGQKVEFLVSFYNNEISEKSEIFDDQFSVERPDGSNFTLKIRSTKLEDSAMYFCASRRGQGYNEQFFGPGTRLTVL.